This is a list of T cell receptor beta chains from one sample in a study of cytomegalovirus exposure and HLA in healthy donors. TCRdb keeps only in-frame clones here, not all; method: immunoSEQ multiplex PCR. The sample records 300,000 or so clones, 88% being singletons. The sample consisted of PBMCs. The receptors were gathered from a man aged 30-40 years in good health and CMV-seronegative. Both conserved end residues are part of each CDR3. Fields, in order: clone size, CDR3 length, D gene, V gene, J gene, CDR3 DNA, CDR3 protein. A D gene is named only where the DNA matches it firmly. Clone size is shown for a subset of rows, as once, few, many or a class of expanded clone.

.,13,.,TRBV6-5,TRBJ2-7,TGTGCCAGCAGTGGAACCGGGACACTCGAGCAGTACTTC,CASSGTGTLEQYF
.,14,.,TRBV4-3,TRBJ1-5,TGCGCCAGCAGCCACAACCCCCCGGGTCAGCCCCAGCATTTT,CASSHNPPGQPQHF
.,15,.,TRBV27,TRBJ2-7,TGTGCCAGCTGCGAAGGGCCCTCGGGGGCCTACGAGCAGTACTTC,CASCEGPSGAYEQYF
.,15,.,TRBV7-2,TRBJ1-4,TGTGCCAGCAGCCCCGCGGGGGGATTTAATGAAAAACTGTTTTTT,CASSPAGGFNEKLFF
.,16,TRBD2,TRBV30,TRBJ2-3,TGTGCCTGTGACGGGGGACTAGCGGGGAGAGGGGATACGCAGTATTTT,CACDGGLAGRGDTQYF
.,17,TRBD2,TRBV25-1,TRBJ2-3,TGTGCCAGCAGTGAATATCGTCTAGCGGGGAGCACAGATACGCAGTATTTT,CASSEYRLAGSTDTQYF
.,20,.,TRBV21-1,TRBJ1-4,TGTGCCAGCAGCAAAAAGGGGACAGGGGAAGACCTTGCAACTAATGAAAAACTGTTTTTT,CASSKKGTGEDLATNEKLFF
.,13,.,TRBV30,TRBJ1-2,TGTGCCTGGAGTGTGCAGGGGCGGGTTGGCTACACCTTC,CAWSVQGRVGYTF
.,15,TRBD1,TRBV6-6,TRBJ1-5,TGTGCCAGCACCCCCGGACAGGCCCGTTATCAGCCCCAGCATTTT,CASTPGQARYQPQHF
.,14,TRBD1,TRBV30,TRBJ1-6,TGTGCCGGGACCGGGACAGATAAAGCATCACCCCTCCACTTT,CAGTGTDKASPLHF
.,12,TRBD1,TRBV6-6,TRBJ1-4,TGTGCCAGCAGTTACAGGGACAGATCCCTGTTTTTT,CASSYRDRSLFF
.,15,.,TRBV6-6,TRBJ2-1,TGTGCCAGCAGTGCCGGGACACAAGTTTGGGGTGAGCAGTTCTTC,CASSAGTQVWGEQFF
.,14,.,TRBV14,TRBJ2-7,TGTGCCAGCAGCCAAGGGGGCTTTATCTACGAGCAGTACTTC,CASSQGGFIYEQYF
.,16,.,TRBV4-1,TRBJ1-4,TGCGCCAGCAGCCAGTTCCGGGACACGGAGTCTGGAAAACTGTTTTTT,CASSQFRDTESGKLFF
.,15,TRBD1,TRBV7-9,TRBJ2-1,TGTGCCAGCAGCCTACGGACAGGGGGCGTGGATGAGCAGTTCTTC,CASSLRTGGVDEQFF
few,14,TRBD1,TRBV6-5,TRBJ1-1,TGTGCCAGCAGCAAAGGGACAGTGAACACTGAAGCTTTCTTT,CASSKGTVNTEAFF
.,14,TRBD1,TRBV10-3,TRBJ2-2,TGTGCCATCAGCCCACAGGGGGATGCCGGGGAGCTGTTTTTT,CAISPQGDAGELFF
.,17,TRBD1,TRBV7-9,TRBJ2-3,TGTGCCAGCAGCTACGAGCTGGGCGGGACAGGGACAGATACGCAGTATTTT,CASSYELGGTGTDTQYF
.,14,.,TRBV11-3,TRBJ2-2,TGTGCCAGCAGCCTCGGAAGGGAGACCGGGGAGCTGTTTTTT,CASSLGRETGELFF
.,18,.,TRBV18,TRBJ1-3,TGTGCCAGCTCACCTCTATCCGGGATAGCGAGCTCTGGAAACACCATATATTTT,CASSPLSGIASSGNTIYF
once,18,TRBD1,TRBV25-1,TRBJ1-2,TGTGCCAGCAGTGAATATGGAGACAGGGGGTCCCTTGGGGATGGCTACACCTTC,CASSEYGDRGSLGDGYTF
.,15,.,TRBV10-3,TRBJ1-1,TGTGCCATCAGTGAGACGACAGGTTTGAACACTGAAGCTTTCTTT,CAISETTGLNTEAFF
.,15,.,TRBV5-5,TRBJ1-2,TGTGCCAGCAGCTCAGTTGAGGGACTCAACTATGGCTACACCTTC,CASSSVEGLNYGYTF
.,14,.,TRBV5-1,TRBJ2-7,TGCGCCAGCAGCTCGGGTCGCATATTTTACGAGCAGTACTTC,CASSSGRIFYEQYF
.,16,TRBD1,TRBV4-1,TRBJ2-1,TGCGCCAGCAGCTTCCGGACAGGGGATACCTACAATGAGCAGTTCTTC,CASSFRTGDTYNEQFF
.,13,.,TRBV5-1,TRBJ1-1,TGCGCCAGCAGCTTGGTTGACCAGGGGGAAGCTTTCTTT,CASSLVDQGEAFF
few,15,TRBD1,TRBV28,TRBJ1-5,TGTGCCAGCAGAGCCAACAGGGGAAGTCATCAGCCCCAGCATTTT,CASRANRGSHQPQHF
.,15,.,TRBV5-4,TRBJ2-2,TGTGCCAGCAGTGCCCGGGACTCAAACACCGGGGAGCTGTTTTTT,CASSARDSNTGELFF
.,12,.,TRBV5-1,TRBJ1-1,TGCGCCAGCAGTTTAACGGACACTGAAGCTTTCTTT,CASSLTDTEAFF
.,16,TRBD1,TRBV4-3,TRBJ1-2,TGCGCCAGCAGCGCAGCAGGCCAGGGGGCTAACTATGGCTACACCTTC,CASSAAGQGANYGYTF
.,14,.,TRBV7-2,TRBJ1-1,TGTGCCAGCAGTTTTCAAGGGGGGAACACTGAAGCTTTCTTT,CASSFQGGNTEAFF
.,14,.,TRBV9,TRBJ2-7,TGTGCCAGCAGCGGAGGAGGGGCGGCCTACGAGCAGTACTTC,CASSGGGAAYEQYF
.,11,.,TRBV7-9,TRBJ2-7,TGTGCCAGCAGCTTGGACAGAGAGCAGTACTTC,CASSLDREQYF
.,15,TRBD1,TRBV6-4,TRBJ1-6,TGTGCCAGCAGTGACCAGACAGGGGGTAGGGCACCCCTCCACTTT,CASSDQTGGRAPLHF
.,16,.,TRBV7-2,TRBJ2-3,TGTGCCAGCAGCTTAGTAGGTCAGGTCGGAACAGATACGCAGTATTTT,CASSLVGQVGTDTQYF
.,14,.,TRBV5-1,TRBJ1-4,TGCGCCAGCAGCTTCAGCGGAGGGAGTGAAAAACTGTTTTTT,CASSFSGGSEKLFF
.,14,.,TRBV4-1,TRBJ1-2,TGCGCCAGCAGCCATAAGGACAGCTTCCATGGCTACACCTTC,CASSHKDSFHGYTF
.,15,TRBD1,TRBV12-5,TRBJ2-3,TGTGCTAGTGGTTTGGCCGGGACAGGGTCAGATACGCAGTATTTT,CASGLAGTGSDTQYF
.,15,TRBD2,TRBV5-8,TRBJ2-3,TGTGCCAGCAGCAGACTAGCGGGGGGGACAGATACGCAGTATTTT,CASSRLAGGTDTQYF
few,13,.,TRBV5-6,TRBJ2-7,TGTGCCAGCAGCTTCAACAGGGTTAGCGAGCAGTACTTC,CASSFNRVSEQYF
.,17,TRBD1,TRBV9,TRBJ2-1,TGTGCCAGCAGCGAAAAACGATGGACAGGGGGCAACCATGAGCAGTTCTTC,CASSEKRWTGGNHEQFF
.,16,.,TRBV7-2,TRBJ2-5,TGTGCCAGCAGCTTAACCTCCCTAGCAAACCAAGAGACCCAGTACTTC,CASSLTSLANQETQYF
.,14,.,TRBV6-6,TRBJ1-5,TGTGCCAGCAGTTACCGAGAAGGGGATCAGCCCCAGCATTTT,CASSYREGDQPQHF
.,17,TRBD2,TRBV4-2,TRBJ2-1,TGTGCCAGCAGCCAAACTAGCGGGGGGCCGCGGGACAATGAGCAGTTCTTC,CASSQTSGGPRDNEQFF
.,17,TRBD1,TRBV5-1,TRBJ1-3,TGCGCCAGCAGCCAATCTGACAGGGAAAGCTCTGGAAACACCATATATTTT,CASSQSDRESSGNTIYF
.,14,TRBD1,TRBV7-2,TRBJ1-2,TGTGCCAGCAGCTTAGGAGGGGGCGCACAGGGCTACACCTTC,CASSLGGGAQGYTF
.,14,.,TRBV18,TRBJ2-7,TGTGCCAGCTCACCACTCGCAGGGACCTACGAGCAGTACTTC,CASSPLAGTYEQYF
.,15,TRBD1,TRBV2,TRBJ1-6,TGTGCCAGCAGTGGGGACAGTTACTATAATTCACCCCTCCACTTT,CASSGDSYYNSPLHF
.,11,.,TRBV29-1,TRBJ1-2,TGCAGCGTTGAAGGCCGGTATGGCTACACCTTC,CSVEGRYGYTF
.,15,.,TRBV27,TRBJ2-3,TGTGCCAGCATGCCCTTACCCCGCAGAACAGATACGCAGTATTTT,CASMPLPRRTDTQYF
.,13,.,TRBV7-9,TRBJ1-2,TGTGCCAGCAGCCAGACAGCTAACTATGGCTACACCTTC,CASSQTANYGYTF
.,15,TRBD2,TRBV2,TRBJ2-3,TGTGCCAGCAGTTTCCTAGCGGGGGGGACAGATACGCAGTATTTT,CASSFLAGGTDTQYF
.,13,.,TRBV7-2,TRBJ2-3,TGTGCCAGCAGCTTTGCGGGATCAGATACGCAGTATTTT,CASSFAGSDTQYF
.,14,.,TRBV6-5,TRBJ2-3,TGTGCCAGCAGTTATTGGGGCACAATAGATACGCAGTATTTT,CASSYWGTIDTQYF
.,19,.,TRBV2,TRBJ2-5,TGTGCCAGCAGTGAAACCCCGCGTTCTGCTGGAGCCCTCCAAGAGACCCAGTACTTC,CASSETPRSAGALQETQYF
.,15,TRBD1,TRBV18,TRBJ2-7,TGTGCCAGCTCACCACTCGGGACAGGGCCCTACGAGCAGTACTTC,CASSPLGTGPYEQYF
.,15,TRBD2,TRBV7-9,TRBJ2-1,TGTGCCAGCAGGCAAGGCGGGGGGCTCGGGAATGAGCAGTTCTTC,CASRQGGGLGNEQFF
few,12,.,TRBV15,TRBJ1-5,TGTGCCACCAGCAGAGATCGGCAGCCCCAGCATTTT,CATSRDRQPQHF